This T cell receptor (beta chain) was recorded in a study of blood T cell repertoires in COVID-19. The V gene end was trimmed by 6 bases and the J gene end by 1 base; junction bases not matched to a gene: 3. CDR1 KGHSH and CDR2 LQKENI come from the germline V gene. This CDR3 contains 14 residues. In the authors' methods: For nucleated cells, counts were estimated from reference gene primer amplification. This table comes from immunoSEQ multiplex PCR, and its TCRdb copy is limited to in-frame clones, with some not included. V and J calls and clone size are those listed in that table; D and trimming were worked out from the DNA. The table includes roughly 310,000 clones, approximately 87% detected once. Recruited during active infection, patients (from Seattle) were subsequently followed longitudinally.

Sample: peripheral blood. This TCR was recovered from a woman aged 25 to 39 with COVID-19, enrolled during active disease. V gene TRBV18 combines with J gene TRBJ2-7, with TRBD1 matching 10 bases. CDR3 sequence reads: CASSPGQGSYEQYF. The CDR3 nucleotides read TGTGCCAGCTCGCCGGGACAGGGGTCCTACGAGCAGTACTTC.